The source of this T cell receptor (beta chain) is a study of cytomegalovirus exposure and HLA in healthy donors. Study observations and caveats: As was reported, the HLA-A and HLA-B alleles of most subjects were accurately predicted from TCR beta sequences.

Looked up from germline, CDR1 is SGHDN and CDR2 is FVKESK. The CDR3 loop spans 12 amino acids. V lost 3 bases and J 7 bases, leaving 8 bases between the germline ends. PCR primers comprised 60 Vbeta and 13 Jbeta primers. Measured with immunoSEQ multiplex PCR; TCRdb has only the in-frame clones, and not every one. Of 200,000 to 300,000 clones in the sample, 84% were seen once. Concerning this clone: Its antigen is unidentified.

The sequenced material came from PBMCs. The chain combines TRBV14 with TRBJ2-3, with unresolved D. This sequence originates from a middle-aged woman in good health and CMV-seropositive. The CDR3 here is CASSQRAHTQYF. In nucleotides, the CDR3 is TGTGCCAGCAGCCAGAGAGCGCATACGCAGTATTTT.